One sample yielded the 27 T cell receptor beta chains listed below, sequenced in a study of T cell clusters in autoimmune cytopenias. TRB was amplified from approximately 250 ng of peripheral blood genomic DNA per sample. TRB was amplified by touch-down multiplex PCR, primer pools A and B combined. With the multiplex PCR reads reprocessed, TCRdb shows one record per CDR3 protein and no DNA. This sample contains several thousand distinct CDR3 sequences. The sample was also linked to a second study, of T cell repertoires in aging, cancer and after chemotherapy.

Sequenced material: peripheral blood. These receptors were collected from a human donor with an autoimmune cytopenia or autoimmune hepatitis (not recorded which).

V is TRBV6-5 and J is TRBJ1-2. Germline CDR1 reads MNHEY; CDR2 reads SVGAGI. This CDR3 has 12 amino acids. This CDR3 is CASSPAGHGYTF.

The rearrangement joins TRBV5-4 to TRBJ2-1. Germline assignment: CDR1 SGHNT and CDR2 YYREEE (reference sequence). The CDR3 is 15 amino acids. CDR3 region: CASSLGGPSYNEQFF.

V and J are TRBV20-1 and TRBJ2-3; TCRdb calls TRBD1, which cannot be checked without DNA. This CDR3 is built from 15 residues. From germline, CDR1 is DFQATT and CDR2 SNEGSKA (reference sequence). The CDR3 loop is CSARTLAGGPDTQYF.

The rearrangement links TRBV13 to TRBJ2-7; the TCRdb call, TRBD1, lacks DNA for checking. The CDR3 consists of 14 residues. Germline V CDR1 and CDR2: PRHDT, FYEKMQ (reference sequence). CDR3 in amino acids: CASSEDRRTYEQYF. Full variable domain (outside the CDR3, taken from reference TRBV13 and TRBJ2-7): AAGVIQSPRHLIKEKRETATLKCYPIPRHDTVYWYQQGPGQDPQFLISFYEKMQSDKGSIPDRFSAQQFSDYHSELNMSSLELGDSALYFCASSEDRRTYEQYFGPGTRLTVT.

This chain joins TRBV6-5 and TRBJ2-2; the D call from TCRdb, TRBD2, cannot be confirmed without DNA. The CDR3 covers 16 residues. Germline V gives CDR1 MNHEY, CDR2 SVGAGI. The CDR3 loop reads CASNYGLAQNTGELFF.

This clonotype is classed as medium-sized by frequency. The J gene is TRBJ2-6, the V gene TRBV27. This CDR3 is built from 20 residues. The germline V gene encodes CDR1 MNHEY and CDR2 SMNVEV (reference sequence). The CDR3: CASSPNRRDFGYSGANVLTF. The entire variable domain, with the rest obtained from reference TRBV27 and TRBJ2-6, is as follows: EAQVTQNPRYLITVTGKKLTVTCSQNMNHEYMSWYRQDPGLGLRQIYYSMNVEVTDKGDVPEGYKVSRKEKRNFPLILESPSPNQTSLYFCASSPNRRDFGYSGANVLTFGAGSRLTVL.

The chain carries TRBV7-2 and TRBJ1-5; TCRdb's D gene call, TRBD1, goes unchecked for lack of DNA. The CDR3 runs to 13 residues. Germline-derived CDR1 and CDR2 are SGHTA and FQGNSA. The CDR3 loop is CASTPNRVQPQHF.

This chain joins TRBV10-3 and TRBJ2-7; TCRdb proposes TRBD1, but this gene call is untestable without DNA. This CDR3 has 15 residues. Germline loops: CDR1 ENHRY, CDR2 SYGVKD. The CDR3 loop reads CAISGLGQGYYEQYF.

The V call is TRBV11-1, the J call TRBJ2-1; TCRdb calls TRBD2, which cannot be checked without DNA. The CDR3 is made up of 17 amino acids. CDR1 SGHAT and CDR2 FQDESV come from the germline V gene (reference sequence). This chain's CDR3 is CASSWEFRVLKPNEQFF.

The chain employs TRBV19 and TRBJ2-6; TCRdb gives TRBD1 as the D gene, but with no DNA this cannot be confirmed. The length of the CDR3 is 16 residues. Per germline, CDR1 LNHDA and CDR2 SQIVND (reference sequence). This chain's CDR3 is CASIVGGGSGANVLTF.

This chain connects TRBV19 to TRBJ2-5. The CDR3 is 14 residues long. Germline lookup yields CDR1 LNHDA and CDR2 SQIVND (reference sequence). CDR3 sequence reads: CASSTWRLGETQYF. Looking up the rest from reference TRBV19 and TRBJ2-5 gives the full variable domain: DGGITQSPKYLFRKEGQNVTLSCEQNLNHDAMYWYRQDPGQGLRLIYYSQIVNDFQKGDIAEGYSVSREKKESFPLTVTSAQKNPTAFYLCASSTWRLGETQYFGPGTRLLVL.

V and J are TRBV11-3 and TRBJ2-1; TCRdb returns TRBD2, unconfirmable since there is no DNA. Germline V gene data show CDR1 as SGHNT and CDR2 as YENEEA. This CDR3 has 16 residues. CDR3 sequence: CASRQLAGAGYNEQFF.

The chain couples TRBV5-4 to TRBJ2-1. Germline V gene lookup returns CDR1 SGHNT and CDR2 YYREEE (reference sequence). The CDR3 contains 12 residues. The chain's CDR3 is CASSLSTPEQFF. The complete variable domain, with remaining parts taken from reference TRBV5-4 and TRBJ2-1, reads ETGVTQSPTHLIKTRGQQVTLRCSSQSGHNTVSWYQQALGQGPQFIFQYYREEENGRGNFPPRFSGLQFPNYSSELNVNALELDDSALYLCASSLSTPEQFFGPGTRLTVL.

The chain recombines TRBV19 with TRBJ1-6; TCRdb's D call of TRBD1 is untestable without DNA. This CDR3 contains 16 residues. Germline V gene data show CDR1 as LNHDA and CDR2 as SQIVND (reference sequence). The CDR3 loop reads CASSRTLGPGLAPLHF.

The V call is TRBV19, the J call TRBJ2-2; TCRdb's D gene call, TRBD1, goes unchecked for lack of DNA. Germline V gives CDR1 LNHDA, CDR2 SQIVND (reference sequence). The CDR3 has 17 amino acids. Here the CDR3 reads CASSRRQGAGRTGELFF. The full variable domain, in which reference TRBV19 and TRBJ2-2 provide the parts outside the CDR3, is DGGITQSPKYLFRKEGQNVTLSCEQNLNHDAMYWYRQDPGQGLRLIYYSQIVNDFQKGDIAEGYSVSREKKESFPLTVTSAQKNPTAFYLCASSRRQGAGRTGELFFGEGSRLTVL.

The J gene is TRBJ2-3, the V gene TRBV19; TCRdb indicates TRBD1, and absent DNA this call remains unverified. The CDR3 totals 15 residues. Germline loops: CDR1 LNHDA, CDR2 SQIVND (reference sequence). The CDR3 region is CASTSGQGYPDTQYF. The whole variable domain, filled in from reference TRBV19 and TRBJ2-3, reads DGGITQSPKYLFRKEGQNVTLSCEQNLNHDAMYWYRQDPGQGLRLIYYSQIVNDFQKGDIAEGYSVSREKKESFPLTVTSAQKNPTAFYLCASTSGQGYPDTQYFGPGTRLTVL.

This clonotype is medium-sized by frequency. The chain carries TRBV11-3 and TRBJ2-7. Looked up from germline, CDR1 is SGHNT and CDR2 is YENEEA. The CDR3 length is 12 residues. This CDR3 reads CASRSSSYEQYF.

The chain has TRBV6-2 or TRBV6-3 and TRBJ2-7; the D gene TCRdb calls, TRBD2, cannot be checked with no DNA. Germline-derived CDR1 and CDR2 are MNHEY and SVGEGT. The CDR3 runs to 17 residues. The CDR3 spells CASSLPNQAGGRVEQYF.

The chain employs TRBV6-6 and TRBJ2-1; the TCRdb call, TRBD1, lacks DNA for checking. The CDR3 is 12 residues long. In germline, CDR1 is MNHNY, CDR2 SVGAGI (reference sequence). CDR3 loop: CAVSRGDNEQFF.

This rearrangement joins TRBV5-6 to TRBJ1-5; TCRdb's D gene call, TRBD1, goes unchecked for lack of DNA. The CDR3 is 14 residues long. Germline-derived CDR1 and CDR2 are SGHDT and YYEEEE. The CDR3 loop reads CASSLQGINQPQHF.

This clonotype is deemed medium-sized by its frequency. This sequence joins TRBV29-1 and TRBJ2-7. This CDR3 contains 12 residues. Germline V gene sequence: CDR1 SQVTM, CDR2 ANQGSEA. CDR3 loop: CSGLTSSYEQYF.

The chain combines TRBV27 with TRBJ1-6; as DNA is missing, the TRBD1 call by TCRdb cannot be tested. The CDR3 consists of 15 residues. Germline V gene sequence: CDR1 MNHEY, CDR2 SMNVEV (reference sequence). The CDR3: CASRSWTGSGSPLHF.

This rearrangement joins TRBV6-5 to TRBJ2-2; the TCRdb call, TRBD2, lacks DNA for checking. Germline V gene sequence: CDR1 MNHEY, CDR2 SVGAGI. The CDR3 spans 16 residues. CDR3 sequence reads: CASEQGGRANTGELFF.

This clonotype shows up as medium-sized by frequency. This chain joins TRBV5-6 and TRBJ2-2. This CDR3 spans 13 amino acids. CDR1 and CDR2 (germline): SGHDT, YYEEEE. The CDR3 loop is CASSLAGYGELFF. Based on the CDR3 plus reference TRBV5-6 and TRBJ2-2, the full variable domain is DAGVTQSPTHLIKTRGQQVTLRCSPKSGHDTVSWYQQALGQGPQFIFQYYEEEERQRGNFPDRFSGHQFPNYSSELNVNALLLGDSALYLCASSLAGYGELFFGEGSRLTVL.

This chain uses TRBV19 with TRBJ2-1; checking the TCRdb D call of TRBD2 is not possible without DNA. CDR3 length equals 14 residues. The V gene's germline CDR1 is LNHDA and CDR2 SQIVND (reference sequence). CDR3 sequence reads: CASIGGGSYNEQFF.

This chain joins TRBV29-1 and TRBJ1-2; TCRdb's D call of TRBD1 is untestable without DNA. The length of the CDR3 is 13 residues. CDR1 is SQVTM, CDR2 ANQGSEA, per germline. The CDR3 region is CSAPSGGNYGYTF.

V is TRBV6-5 and J is TRBJ2-3; without DNA, the TCRdb call of TRBD1 cannot be checked. This CDR3 spans 14 amino acids. Germline loops: CDR1 MNHEY, CDR2 SVGAGI. The CDR3 loop reads CASRRGVVADTQYF.